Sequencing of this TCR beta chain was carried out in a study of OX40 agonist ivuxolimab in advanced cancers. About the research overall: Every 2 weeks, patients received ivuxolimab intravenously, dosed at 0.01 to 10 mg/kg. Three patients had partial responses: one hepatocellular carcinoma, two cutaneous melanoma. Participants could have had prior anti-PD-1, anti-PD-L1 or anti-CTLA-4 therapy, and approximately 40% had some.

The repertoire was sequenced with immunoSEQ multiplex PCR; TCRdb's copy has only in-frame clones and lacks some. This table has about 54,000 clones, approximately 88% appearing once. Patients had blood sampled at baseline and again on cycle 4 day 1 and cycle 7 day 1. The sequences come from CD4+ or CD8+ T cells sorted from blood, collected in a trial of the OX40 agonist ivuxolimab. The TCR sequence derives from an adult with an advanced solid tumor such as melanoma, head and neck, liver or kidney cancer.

The CDR3 is CASSVASKLSGNTIYF. The CDR3 nucleotides are TGTGCCAGCAGTGTTGCCAGCAAACTCTCTGGAAACACCATATATTTT. The rearrangement joins TRBV2 to TRBJ1-3; D gene ambiguous. The CDR3 extends over 16 amino acids. CDR1 is SNHLY and CDR2 is FYNNEI in the germline V gene. V was clipped by 4 bases and J by 0 bases, with 13 bases between them.